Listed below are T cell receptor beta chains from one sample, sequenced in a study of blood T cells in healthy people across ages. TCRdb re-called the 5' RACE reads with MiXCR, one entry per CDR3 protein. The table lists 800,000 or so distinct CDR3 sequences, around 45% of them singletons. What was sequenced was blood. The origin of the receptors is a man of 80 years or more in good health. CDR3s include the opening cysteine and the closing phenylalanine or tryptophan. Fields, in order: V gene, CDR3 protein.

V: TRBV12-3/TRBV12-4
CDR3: CASSRSGLGDQPQHF

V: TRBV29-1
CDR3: CSVNRGMNTEAFF

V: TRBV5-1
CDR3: CASSLDSSGRVDEQFF

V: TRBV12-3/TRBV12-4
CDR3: CASLKTGTDEQYF

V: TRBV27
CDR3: CTSSSGGGPGAQYF

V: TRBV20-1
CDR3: CSARDGRDVLTQETQYF

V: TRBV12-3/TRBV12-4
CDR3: CASSSEGDLIDEQYF

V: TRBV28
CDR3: CASSHLDLGGPYGYTF

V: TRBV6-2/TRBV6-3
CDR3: CTSSYLSRLSTDTQYF

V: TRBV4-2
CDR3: CASSQVGEGTQYF

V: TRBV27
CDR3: CASRPGQGLSWSGYTF

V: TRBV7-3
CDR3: CASSSRAGGLEFF

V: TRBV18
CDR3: CASSLNEGPLHEQYF

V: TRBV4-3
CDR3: CASSQGHLNTGAFF

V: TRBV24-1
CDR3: CATSKGRGSVTDTQYF

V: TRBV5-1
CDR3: CASSPRGLAVTDTQYF

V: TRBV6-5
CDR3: CASSWGTDRDYTF

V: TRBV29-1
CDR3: CSVEDTSGSSEQYF

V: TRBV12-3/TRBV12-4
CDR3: CASMDFDTGELFF

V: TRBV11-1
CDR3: CASSSRGGPQHF

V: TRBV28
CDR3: CASTRTSGTDTQYF

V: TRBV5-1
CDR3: CASSSDSYNEQYF

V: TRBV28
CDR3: CASTEGSYEQYF

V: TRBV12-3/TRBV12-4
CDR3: CASTPGLANNEQFF

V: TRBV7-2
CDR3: CASSLDPAGTYNEQFF

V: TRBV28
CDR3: CASSLPPASGSKNEQFF

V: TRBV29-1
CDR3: CSAGTGGYQRGYTF

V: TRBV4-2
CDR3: CASSQASDLSYNEQFF

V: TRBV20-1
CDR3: CSALAVEEQYF

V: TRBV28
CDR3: CASSTADVTQYF

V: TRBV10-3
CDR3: CAISSDRGRRDTEAFF

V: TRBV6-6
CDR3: CASSYSTGPTDTQYF

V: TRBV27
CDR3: CASSFRLVAGGPLNEQFF

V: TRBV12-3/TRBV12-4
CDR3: CASSRTGGNNEKLFF

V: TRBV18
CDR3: CASSINRVPNTEAFF

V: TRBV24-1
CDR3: CATSDSGTNFYEQYF

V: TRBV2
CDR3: CASSAQLAGADTQYF

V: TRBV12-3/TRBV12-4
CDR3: CASSSQAGAEETQYF

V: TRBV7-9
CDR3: CASSLKGDRAGEGYTF

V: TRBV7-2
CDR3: CASSPWDAGNPGDTQYF

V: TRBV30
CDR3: CAWNQTGAGANVLTF

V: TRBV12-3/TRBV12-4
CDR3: CASSPFKGGVLSTDTQYF

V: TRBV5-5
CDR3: CASSLGLADTSEQYF

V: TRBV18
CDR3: CASSPIGPNTGELFF

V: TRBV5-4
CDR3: CASSLKQGPSYEQYF

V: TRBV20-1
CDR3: CSARDLDGPSYYEQYF

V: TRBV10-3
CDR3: CAISETGVYGYTF

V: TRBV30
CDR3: CAWELAGANVLTF

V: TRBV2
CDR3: CASSARGTADQTQYF

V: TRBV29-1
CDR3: CSVDQYDRSYNEQFF

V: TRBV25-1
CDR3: CASGDGGYTF

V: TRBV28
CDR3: CASSRYSGSNEQFF

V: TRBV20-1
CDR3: CSARQGAGANVLTF

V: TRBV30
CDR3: CAWGNSGANVLTF

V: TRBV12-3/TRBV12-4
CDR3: CASSFRPSSYEQYF

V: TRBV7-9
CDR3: CASSYDQEPYNEQFF

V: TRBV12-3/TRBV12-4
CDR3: CASSIGTSGGAEQETQYF

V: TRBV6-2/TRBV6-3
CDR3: CASSEGLAGFYEQYF

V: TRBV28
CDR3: CASAGSGQGNWNEQFF

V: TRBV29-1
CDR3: CSVPWNEKDTQYF